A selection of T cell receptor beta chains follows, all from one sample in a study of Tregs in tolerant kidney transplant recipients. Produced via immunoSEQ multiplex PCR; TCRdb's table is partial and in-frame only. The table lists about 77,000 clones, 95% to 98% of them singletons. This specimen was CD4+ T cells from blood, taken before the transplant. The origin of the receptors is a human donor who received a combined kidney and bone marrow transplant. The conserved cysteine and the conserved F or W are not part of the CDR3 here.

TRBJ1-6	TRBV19	ASSILRTGHSPLH
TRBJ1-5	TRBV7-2	ASSLYRTGGRQPQH
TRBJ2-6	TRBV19	ASSIMRGQGANVLT
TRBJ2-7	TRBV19	ASSTQDRVYEQY
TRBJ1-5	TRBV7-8	ASSPDRNQPQH
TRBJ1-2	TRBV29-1	SVDSLGRWGYT
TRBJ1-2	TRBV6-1	ASSLDSYGYT
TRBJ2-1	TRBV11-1	ASSLSSDNEQF
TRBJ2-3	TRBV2	ASIKLAASTDTQY
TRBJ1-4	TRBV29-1	SVVMGGTNEKLF
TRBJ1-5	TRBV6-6	ASSDLRDGGVEPQH
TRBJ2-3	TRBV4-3	ASSQDEGAGAVTQY
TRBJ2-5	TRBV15	ATSRDIRGTQETQY
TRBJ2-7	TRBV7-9	ASSLGTGTSETYEQY
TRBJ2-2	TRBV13	ASSGPGSWVPGLTNTGELF
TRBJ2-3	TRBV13	ASSLGSRTGFTDTQY
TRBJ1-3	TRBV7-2	ASSLVSGHSGNTIY
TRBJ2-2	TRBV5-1	ASSTEPSVGELF
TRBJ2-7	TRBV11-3	ASSLEEYTYEQY
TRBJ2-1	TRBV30	AWSAAPGLQGRNEQF
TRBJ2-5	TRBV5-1	ASSLSLAASKETQY
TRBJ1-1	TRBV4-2	ASSQDGGEVGVAF
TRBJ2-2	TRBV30	AWISGRELF
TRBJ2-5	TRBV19	ASRFFGGEEETQY
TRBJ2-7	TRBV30	AWWVGLAGAQYEQY